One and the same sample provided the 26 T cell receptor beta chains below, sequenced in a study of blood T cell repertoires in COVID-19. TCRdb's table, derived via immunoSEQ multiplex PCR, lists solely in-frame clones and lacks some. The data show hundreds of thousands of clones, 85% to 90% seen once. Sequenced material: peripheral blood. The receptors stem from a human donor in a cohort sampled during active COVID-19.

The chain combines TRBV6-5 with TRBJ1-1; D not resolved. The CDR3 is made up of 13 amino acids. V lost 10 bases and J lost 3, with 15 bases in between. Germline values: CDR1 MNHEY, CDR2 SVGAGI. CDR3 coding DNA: TGTGCCACTTGCACTTCGGCGGACACTGAAGCTTTCTTT. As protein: CATCTSADTEAFF.

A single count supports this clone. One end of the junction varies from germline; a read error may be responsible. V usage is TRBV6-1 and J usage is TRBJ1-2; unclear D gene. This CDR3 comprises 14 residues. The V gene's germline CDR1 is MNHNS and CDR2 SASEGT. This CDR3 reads CASSQAYEYMGRTF. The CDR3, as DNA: TGTGCCAGCAGTCAAGCCTACGAATATATGGGCCGCACCTTC.

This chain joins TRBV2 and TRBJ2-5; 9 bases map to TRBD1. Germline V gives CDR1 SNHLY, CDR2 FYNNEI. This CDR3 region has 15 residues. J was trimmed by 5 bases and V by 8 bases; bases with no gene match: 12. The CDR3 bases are TGTGCCAGCGGACCCGGGACAGGGCCTTTGGAGACCCAGTACTTC. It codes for CASGPGTGPLETQYF. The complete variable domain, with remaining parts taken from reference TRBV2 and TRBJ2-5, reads EPEVTQTPSHQVTQMGQEVILRCVPISNHLYFYWYRQILGQKVEFLVSFYNNEISEKSEIFDDQFSVERPDGSNFTLKIRSTKLEDSAMYFCASGPGTGPLETQYFGPGTRLLVL.

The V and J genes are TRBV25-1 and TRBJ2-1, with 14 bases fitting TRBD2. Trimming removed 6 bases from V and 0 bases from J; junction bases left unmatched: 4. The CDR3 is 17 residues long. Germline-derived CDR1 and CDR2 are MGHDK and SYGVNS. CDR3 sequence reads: CASSMTSGGDSYNEQFF. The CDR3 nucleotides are TGTGCCAGCAGCATGACTAGCGGGGGGGACTCCTACAATGAGCAGTTCTTC. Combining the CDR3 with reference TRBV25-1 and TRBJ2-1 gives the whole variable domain EADIYQTPRYLVIGTGKKITLECSQTMGHDKMYWYQQDPGMELHLIHYSYGVNSTEKGDLSSESTVSRIRTEHFPLTLESARPSHTSQYLCASSMTSGGDSYNEQFFGPGTRLTVL.

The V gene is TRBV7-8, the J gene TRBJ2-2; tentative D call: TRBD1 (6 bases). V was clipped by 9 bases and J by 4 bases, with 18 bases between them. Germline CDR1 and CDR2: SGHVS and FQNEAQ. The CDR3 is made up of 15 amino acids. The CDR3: CASMGLPQGTGELFF. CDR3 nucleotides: TGTGCCAGTATGGGGCTTCCACAGGGCACCGGGGAGCTGTTTTTT.

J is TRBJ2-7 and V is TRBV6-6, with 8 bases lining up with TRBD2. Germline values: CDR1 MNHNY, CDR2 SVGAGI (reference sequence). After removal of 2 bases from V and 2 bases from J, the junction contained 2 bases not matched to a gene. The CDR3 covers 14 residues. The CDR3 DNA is TGTGCCAGCAGTTACGGCGGGGGGCCCTACGAGCAGTACTTC. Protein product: CASSYGGGPYEQYF.

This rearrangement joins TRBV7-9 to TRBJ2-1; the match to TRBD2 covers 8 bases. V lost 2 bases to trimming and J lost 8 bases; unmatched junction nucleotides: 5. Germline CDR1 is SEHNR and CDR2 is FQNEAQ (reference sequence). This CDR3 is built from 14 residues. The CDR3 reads CASSLRSGSYEQFF. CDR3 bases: TGTGCCAGCAGCTTAAGGAGCGGGAGTTATGAGCAGTTCTTC.

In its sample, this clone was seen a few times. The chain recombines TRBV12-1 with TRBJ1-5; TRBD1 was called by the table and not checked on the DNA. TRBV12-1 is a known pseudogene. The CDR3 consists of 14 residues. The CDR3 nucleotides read TGTGCCAGCAGCTTCCAGGGATTCAATCAGCCCCAGCATTTT. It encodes CASSFQGFNQPQHF.

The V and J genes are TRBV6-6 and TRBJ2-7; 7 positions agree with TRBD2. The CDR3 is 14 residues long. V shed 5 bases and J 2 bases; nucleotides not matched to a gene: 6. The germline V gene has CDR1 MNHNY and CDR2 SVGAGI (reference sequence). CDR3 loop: CASSRERGPYEQYF. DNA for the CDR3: TGTGCCAGCAGTCGGGAGCGGGGCCCCTACGAGCAGTACTTC.

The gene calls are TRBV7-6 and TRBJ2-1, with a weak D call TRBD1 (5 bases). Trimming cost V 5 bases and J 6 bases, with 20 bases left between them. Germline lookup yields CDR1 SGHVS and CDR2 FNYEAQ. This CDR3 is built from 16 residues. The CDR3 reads CASSPLGRGQGNEQFF. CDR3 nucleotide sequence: TGTGCCAGCAGCCCCCTTGGAAGGGGCCAGGGCAATGAGCAGTTCTTC.

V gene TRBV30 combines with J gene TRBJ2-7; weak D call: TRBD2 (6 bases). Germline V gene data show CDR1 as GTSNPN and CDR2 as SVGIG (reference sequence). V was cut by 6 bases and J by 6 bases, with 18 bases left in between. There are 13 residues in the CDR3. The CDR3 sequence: CACGRGGPGEQYF. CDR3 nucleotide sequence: TGTGCCTGCGGGCGCGGAGGGCCGGGCGAGCAGTACTTC.

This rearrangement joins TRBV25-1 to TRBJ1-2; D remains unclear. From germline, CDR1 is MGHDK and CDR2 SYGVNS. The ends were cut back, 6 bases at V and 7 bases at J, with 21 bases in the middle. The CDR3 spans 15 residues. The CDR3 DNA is TGTGCCAGCAGACCCACGGGATGGGAGGTTCGTGGCTACACCTTC. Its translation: CASRPTGWEVRGYTF.

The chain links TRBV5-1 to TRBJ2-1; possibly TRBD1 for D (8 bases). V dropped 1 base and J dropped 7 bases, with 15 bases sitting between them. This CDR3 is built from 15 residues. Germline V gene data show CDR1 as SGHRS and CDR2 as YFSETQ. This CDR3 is CASSLTGGVENEQFF. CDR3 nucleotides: TGCGCCAGCAGCTTGACAGGGGGGGTCGAGAATGAGCAGTTCTTC. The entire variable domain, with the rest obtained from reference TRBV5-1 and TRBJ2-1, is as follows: KAGVTQTPRYLIKTRGQQVTLSCSPISGHRSVSWYQQTPGQGLQFLFEYFSETQRNKGNFPGRFSGRQFSNSRSEMNVSTLELGDSALYLCASSLTGGVENEQFFGPGTRLTVL.

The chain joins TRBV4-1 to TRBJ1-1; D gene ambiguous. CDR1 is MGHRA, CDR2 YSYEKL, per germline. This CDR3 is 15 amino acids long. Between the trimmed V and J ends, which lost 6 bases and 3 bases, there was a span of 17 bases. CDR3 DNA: TGCGCCAGCAGACAATACCTAAACGGTTACACTGAAGCTTTCTTT. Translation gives CASRQYLNGYTEAFF.

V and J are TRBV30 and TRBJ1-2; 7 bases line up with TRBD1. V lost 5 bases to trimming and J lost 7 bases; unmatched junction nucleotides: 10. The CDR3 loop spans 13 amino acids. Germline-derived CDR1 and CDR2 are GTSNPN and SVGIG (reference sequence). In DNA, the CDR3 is TGTGCCTGGGAAACCACAGGGGCGGGTGGCTACACCTTC. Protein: CAWETTGAGGYTF.

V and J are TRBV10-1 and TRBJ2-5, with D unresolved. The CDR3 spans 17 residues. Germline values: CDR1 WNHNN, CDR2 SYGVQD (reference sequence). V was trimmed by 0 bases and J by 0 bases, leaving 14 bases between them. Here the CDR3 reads CASSESRWPPNQETQYF. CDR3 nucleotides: TGCGCCAGCAGTGAGTCGAGGTGGCCCCCAAACCAAGAGACCCAGTACTTC.

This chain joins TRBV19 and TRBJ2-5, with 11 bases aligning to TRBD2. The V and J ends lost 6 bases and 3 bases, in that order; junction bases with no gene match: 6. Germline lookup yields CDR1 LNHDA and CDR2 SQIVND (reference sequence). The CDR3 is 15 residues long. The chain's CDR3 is CASRTSGTTEETQYF. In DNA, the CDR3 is TGTGCCAGTAGGACTAGCGGGACCACTGAAGAGACCCAGTACTTC.

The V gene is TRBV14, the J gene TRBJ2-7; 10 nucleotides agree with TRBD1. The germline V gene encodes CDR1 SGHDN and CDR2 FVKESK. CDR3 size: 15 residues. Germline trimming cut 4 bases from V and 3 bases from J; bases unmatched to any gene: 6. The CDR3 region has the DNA TGTGCCAGCAGCCTCGGGACAGGGGTTGGCTACGAGCAGTACTTC. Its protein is CASSLGTGVGYEQYF.

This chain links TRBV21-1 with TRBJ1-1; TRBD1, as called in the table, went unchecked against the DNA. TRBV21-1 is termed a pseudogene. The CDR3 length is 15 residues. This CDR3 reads CASSKTLGANTEAFF. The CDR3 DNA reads TGTGCCAGCAGCAAAACCCTGGGGGCCAACACTGAAGCTTTCTTT.

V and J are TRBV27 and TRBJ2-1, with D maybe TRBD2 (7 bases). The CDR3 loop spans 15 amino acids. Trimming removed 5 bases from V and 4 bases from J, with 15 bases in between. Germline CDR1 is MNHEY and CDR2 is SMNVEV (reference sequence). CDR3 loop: CASSLIGGEYNEQFF. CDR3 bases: TGTGCCAGCAGTCTTATAGGGGGGGAGTACAATGAGCAGTTCTTC.

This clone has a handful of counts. In DNA form, the CDR3 reads TGTGCCAGCAGGGGGGGACAGCGACTCTATGGCTACACCTTC. Its translation is CASRGGQRLYGYTF. V gene TRBV6-5 combines with J gene TRBJ1-2, with TRBD1 identical over 7 bases. This CDR3 is built from 14 residues. V lost 6 bases and J lost 4; bases outside the gene matches: 8. Germline CDR1 is MNHEY and CDR2 is SVGAGI.

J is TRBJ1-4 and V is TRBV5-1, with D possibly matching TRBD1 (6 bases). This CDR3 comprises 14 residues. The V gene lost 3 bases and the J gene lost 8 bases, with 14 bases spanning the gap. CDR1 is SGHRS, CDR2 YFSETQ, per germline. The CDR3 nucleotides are TGCGCCAGCAGCTCGGACACAGGGACCGAAAAACTGTTTTTT. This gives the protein CASSSDTGTEKLFF.

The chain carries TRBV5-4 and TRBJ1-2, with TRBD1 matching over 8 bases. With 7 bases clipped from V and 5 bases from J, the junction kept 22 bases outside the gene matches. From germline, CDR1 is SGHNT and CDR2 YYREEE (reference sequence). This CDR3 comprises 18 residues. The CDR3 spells CASWGRDRTYGGEYGYTF. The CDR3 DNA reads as TGTGCCAGCTGGGGCCGGGACAGGACCTATGGAGGGGAATATGGCTACACCTTC.

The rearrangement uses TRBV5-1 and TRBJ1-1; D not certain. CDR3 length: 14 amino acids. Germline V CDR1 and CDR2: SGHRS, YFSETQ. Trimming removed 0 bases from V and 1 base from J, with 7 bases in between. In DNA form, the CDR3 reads TGCGCCAGCAGCTTGGAAACCAGGAACACTGAAGCTTTCTTT. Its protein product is CASSLETRNTEAFF.

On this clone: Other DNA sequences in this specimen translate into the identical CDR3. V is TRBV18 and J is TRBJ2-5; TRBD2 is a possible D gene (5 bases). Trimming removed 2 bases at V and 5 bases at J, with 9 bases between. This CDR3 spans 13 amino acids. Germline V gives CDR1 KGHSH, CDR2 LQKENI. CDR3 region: CASSPGSGETQYF. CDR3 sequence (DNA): TGTGCCAGCTCACCAGGGTCGGGGGAGACCCAGTACTTC.

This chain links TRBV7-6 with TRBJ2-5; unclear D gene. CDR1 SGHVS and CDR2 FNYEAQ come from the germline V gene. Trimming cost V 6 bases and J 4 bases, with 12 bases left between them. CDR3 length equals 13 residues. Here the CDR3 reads CASSATMGETQYF. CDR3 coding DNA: TGTGCCAGCAGTGCTACTATGGGAGAGACCCAGTACTTC.